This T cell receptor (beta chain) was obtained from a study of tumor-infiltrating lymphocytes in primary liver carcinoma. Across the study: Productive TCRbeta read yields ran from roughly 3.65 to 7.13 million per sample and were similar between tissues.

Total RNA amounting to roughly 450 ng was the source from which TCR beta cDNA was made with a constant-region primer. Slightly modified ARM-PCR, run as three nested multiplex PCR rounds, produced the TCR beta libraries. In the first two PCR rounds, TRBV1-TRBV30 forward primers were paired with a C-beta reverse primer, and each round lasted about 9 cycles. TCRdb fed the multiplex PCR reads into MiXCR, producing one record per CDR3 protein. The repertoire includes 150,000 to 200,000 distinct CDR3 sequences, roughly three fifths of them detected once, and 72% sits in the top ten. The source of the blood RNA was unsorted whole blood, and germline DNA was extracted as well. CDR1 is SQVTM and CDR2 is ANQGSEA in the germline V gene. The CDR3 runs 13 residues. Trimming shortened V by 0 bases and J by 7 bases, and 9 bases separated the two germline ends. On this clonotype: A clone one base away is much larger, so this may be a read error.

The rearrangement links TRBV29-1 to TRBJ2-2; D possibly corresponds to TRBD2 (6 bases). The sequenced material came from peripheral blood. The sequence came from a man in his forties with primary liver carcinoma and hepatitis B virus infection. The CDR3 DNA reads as TGCAGCGTTGAAGAATCGCGGGGCGGGGAGCTGTTTTTT. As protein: CSVEESRGGELFF.